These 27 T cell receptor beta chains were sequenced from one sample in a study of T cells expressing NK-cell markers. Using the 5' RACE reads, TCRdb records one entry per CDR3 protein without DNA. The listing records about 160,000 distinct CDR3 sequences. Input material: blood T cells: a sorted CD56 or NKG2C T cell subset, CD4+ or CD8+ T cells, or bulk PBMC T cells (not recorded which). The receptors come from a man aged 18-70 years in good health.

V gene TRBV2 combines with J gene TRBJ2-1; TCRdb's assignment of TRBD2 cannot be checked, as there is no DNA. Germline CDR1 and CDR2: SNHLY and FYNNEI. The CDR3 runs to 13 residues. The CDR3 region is CAMGRREDNEQFF.

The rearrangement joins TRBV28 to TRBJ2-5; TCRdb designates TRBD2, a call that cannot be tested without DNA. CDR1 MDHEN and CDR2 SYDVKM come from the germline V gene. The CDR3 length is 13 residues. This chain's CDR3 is CASHSAGEETHYF.

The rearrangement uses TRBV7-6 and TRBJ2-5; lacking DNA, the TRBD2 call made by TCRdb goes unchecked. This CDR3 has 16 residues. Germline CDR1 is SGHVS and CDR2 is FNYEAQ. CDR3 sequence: CASSLETSGGEETQYF.

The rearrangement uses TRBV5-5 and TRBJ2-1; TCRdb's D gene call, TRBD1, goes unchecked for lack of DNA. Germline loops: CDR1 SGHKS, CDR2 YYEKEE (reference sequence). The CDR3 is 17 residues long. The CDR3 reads CASSRYSPGVSYNEQFF.

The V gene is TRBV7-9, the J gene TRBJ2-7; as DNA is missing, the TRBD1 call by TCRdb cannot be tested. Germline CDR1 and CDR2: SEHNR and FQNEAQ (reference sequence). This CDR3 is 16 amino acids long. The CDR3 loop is CASNKLARGSAYEQYF. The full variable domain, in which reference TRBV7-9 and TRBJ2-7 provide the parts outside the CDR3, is DTGVSQNPRHKITKRGQNVTFRCDPISEHNRLYWYRQTLGQGPEFLTYFQNEAQLEKSRLLSDRFSAERPKGSFSTLEIQRTEQGDSAMYLCASNKLARGSAYEQYFGPGTRLTVT.

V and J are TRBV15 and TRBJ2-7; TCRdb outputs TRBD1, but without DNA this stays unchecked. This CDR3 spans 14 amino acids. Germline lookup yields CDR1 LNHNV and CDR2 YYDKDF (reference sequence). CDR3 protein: CATSGEGQGSEQYF.

The CDR3 sequence is CATSGIDRGPGYF. The chain couples TRBV24-1 to TRBJ2-7; TCRdb returns TRBD1, unconfirmable since there is no DNA. Germline V lookup: CDR1 KGHDR, CDR2 SFDVKD. CDR3 length equals 13 residues.

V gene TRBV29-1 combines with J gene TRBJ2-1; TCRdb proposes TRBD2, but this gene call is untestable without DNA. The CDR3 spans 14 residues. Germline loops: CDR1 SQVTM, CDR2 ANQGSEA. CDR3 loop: CSVDGLAGHNEQFF.

CDR3: CASSSQGGDSGANVLTF. This chain links TRBV27 with TRBJ2-6; TCRdb names TRBD1, which stays unverified in the absence of DNA. Germline CDR1 is MNHEY and CDR2 is SMNVEV (reference sequence). The CDR3 has 17 residues. The full variable domain, rest sourced from reference TRBV27 and TRBJ2-6, is EAQVTQNPRYLITVTGKKLTVTCSQNMNHEYMSWYRQDPGLGLRQIYYSMNVEVTDKGDVPEGYKVSRKEKRNFPLILESPSPNQTSLYFCASSSQGGDSGANVLTFGAGSRLTVL.

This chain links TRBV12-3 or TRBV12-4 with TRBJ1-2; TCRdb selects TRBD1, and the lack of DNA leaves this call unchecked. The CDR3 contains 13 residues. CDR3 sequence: CASWGDPGYGYTF.

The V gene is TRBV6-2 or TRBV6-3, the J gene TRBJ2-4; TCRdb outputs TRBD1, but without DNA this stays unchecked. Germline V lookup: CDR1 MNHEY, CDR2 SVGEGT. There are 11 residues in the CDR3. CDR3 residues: CASTAGAGQYF.

The CDR3 region is CASGSTGIPEAFF. The chain combines TRBV5-1 with TRBJ1-1; TCRdb designates TRBD1, a call that cannot be tested without DNA. The CDR3 has 13 residues. The germline gives CDR1 SGHRS, CDR2 YFSETQ.

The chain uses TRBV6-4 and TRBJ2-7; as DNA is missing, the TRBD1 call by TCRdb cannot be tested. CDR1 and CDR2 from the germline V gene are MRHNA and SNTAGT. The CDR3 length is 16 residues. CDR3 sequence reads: CASSDPGQLHSYEQYF.

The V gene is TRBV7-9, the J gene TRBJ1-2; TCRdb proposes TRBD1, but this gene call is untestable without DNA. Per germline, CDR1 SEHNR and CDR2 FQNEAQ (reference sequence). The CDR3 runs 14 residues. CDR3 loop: CASSWTGDVAGYTF.

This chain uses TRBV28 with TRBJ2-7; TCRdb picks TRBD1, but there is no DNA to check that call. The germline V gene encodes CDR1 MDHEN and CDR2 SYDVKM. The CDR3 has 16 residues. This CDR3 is CASSPQGGLGTYEQYF.

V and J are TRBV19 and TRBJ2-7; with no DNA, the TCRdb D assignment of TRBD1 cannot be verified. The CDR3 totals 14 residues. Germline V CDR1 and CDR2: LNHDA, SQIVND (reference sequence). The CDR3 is CASSRTGLPDEQYF.

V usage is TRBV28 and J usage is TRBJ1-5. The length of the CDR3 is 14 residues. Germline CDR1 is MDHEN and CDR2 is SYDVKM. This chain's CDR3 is CASSPSDGNQPQHF.

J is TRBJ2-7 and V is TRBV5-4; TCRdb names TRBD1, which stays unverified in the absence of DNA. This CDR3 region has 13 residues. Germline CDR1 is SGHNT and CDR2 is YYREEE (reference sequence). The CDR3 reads CASSVRRVGEQYF.

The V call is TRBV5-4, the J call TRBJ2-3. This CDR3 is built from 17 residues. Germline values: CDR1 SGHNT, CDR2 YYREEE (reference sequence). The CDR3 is CASSFGGEYGSPDTQYF.

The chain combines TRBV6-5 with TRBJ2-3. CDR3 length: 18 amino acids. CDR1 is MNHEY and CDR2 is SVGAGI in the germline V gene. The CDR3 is CASSYSRGRLASTDTQYF.

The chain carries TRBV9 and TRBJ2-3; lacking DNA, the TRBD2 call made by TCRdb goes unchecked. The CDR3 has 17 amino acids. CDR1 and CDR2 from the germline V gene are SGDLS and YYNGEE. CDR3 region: CASSGLRVATTTDTQYF.

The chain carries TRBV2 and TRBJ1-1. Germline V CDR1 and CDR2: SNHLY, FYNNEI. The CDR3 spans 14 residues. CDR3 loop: CASSDPGANTEAFF.

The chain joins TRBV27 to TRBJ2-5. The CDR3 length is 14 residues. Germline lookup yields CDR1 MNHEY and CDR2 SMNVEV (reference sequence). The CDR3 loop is CASSQDGFVETQYF.

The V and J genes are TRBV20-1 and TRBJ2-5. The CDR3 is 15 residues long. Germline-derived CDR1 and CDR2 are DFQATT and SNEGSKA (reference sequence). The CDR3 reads CSASGWDFGQETQYF.

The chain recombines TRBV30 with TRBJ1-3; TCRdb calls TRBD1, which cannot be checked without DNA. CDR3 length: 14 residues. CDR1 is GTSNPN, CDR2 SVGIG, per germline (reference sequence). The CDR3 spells CAWGTGYGGNTIYF.

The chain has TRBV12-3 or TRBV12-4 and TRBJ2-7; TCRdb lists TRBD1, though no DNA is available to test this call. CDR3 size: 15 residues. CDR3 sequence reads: CASSLRLGAYREQYF.

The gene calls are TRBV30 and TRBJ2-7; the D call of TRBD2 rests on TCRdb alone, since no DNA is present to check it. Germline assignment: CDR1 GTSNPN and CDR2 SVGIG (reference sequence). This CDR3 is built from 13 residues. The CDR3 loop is CAWSVSGGVEQYF.